Listed below are T cell receptor beta chains from one sample, sequenced in a study of radiotherapy plus CTLA-4 blockade in lung cancer. Produced via immunoSEQ multiplex PCR; TCRdb's table is partial and in-frame only. The table records around 86,000 clones, 83% of them present only once. The input for sequencing was peripheral blood, taken from a patient treated with radiotherapy plus ipilimumab. The receptors come from a human donor with non-small cell lung cancer who had stable disease on radiotherapy plus ipilimumab. Each CDR3 is given with its conserved first and last residue. D genes are given only for firm matches. Clone size is shown for a subset of rows, as once, few, many or a class of expanded clone.

TRBV28,TRBJ1-2,.,.,13,TGTGCCAGCACCCAGACAGGATACTATGGCTACACCTTC,CASTQTGYYGYTF
TRBV27,TRBJ1-6,TRBD1,.,15,TGTGCCAGCAGGACGACAGGGATAGAGAATTCACCCCTCCACTTT,CASRTTGIENSPLHF
TRBV30,TRBJ2-3,.,.,12,TGTGCCTGGAGCCGGAGCGCAGATACGCAGTATTTT,CAWSRSADTQYF
TRBV28,TRBJ2-7,.,.,11,TGTGCCAGCAGTTCTGCCTACGAGCAGTACTTC,CASSSAYEQYF
TRBV4-1,TRBJ2-2,.,once,16,TGCGCCAGCAGCCAACCCCGCTTGGTACAGAGCGGGGAGCTGTTTTTT,CASSQPRLVQSGELFF
TRBV5-6,TRBJ1-3,.,.,14,TGTGCCAGCAGCTTGGTGGGCAGGGGAACGACCATATATTTT,CASSLVGRGTTIYF
TRBV5-4,TRBJ2-3,TRBD2,.,15,TGTGCCAGCAGGCAACAGCGGGAGGCCACAGATACGCAGTATTTT,CASRQQREATDTQYF
TRBV7-8,TRBJ1-1,.,.,13,TGTGCCAGCAGCTTAGTGCAGGACACTGAAGCTTTCTTT,CASSLVQDTEAFF
TRBV5-6,TRBJ2-7,.,.,15,TGTGCCAGCAGCCCGCGACCCACAGGCACCTACGAGCAGTACTTC,CASSPRPTGTYEQYF
TRBV6-5,TRBJ1-2,TRBD1,.,14,TGTGCCAGCAGGCGACAGGGGGCGAACTATGGCTACACCTTC,CASRRQGANYGYTF
TRBV5-6,TRBJ1-6,.,.,15,TGTGCCAGCAGCTTTCTGGGACGGGGGGATTCACCCCTCCACTTT,CASSFLGRGDSPLHF
TRBV7-3,TRBJ2-1,TRBD1,.,14,TGTGCCAGCAGCCTACGGGACAGGGGGAGTGAGCAGTTCTTC,CASSLRDRGSEQFF
TRBV7-8,TRBJ2-5,.,once,15,TGTGCCAGCAGCCAGACCGGGACTCCCCGCGAGACCCAGTACTTC,CASSQTGTPRETQYF
TRBV30,TRBJ2-3,.,.,14,TGTGCCTGGAGTGCTGGTGTCCGCACAGATACGCAGTATTTT,CAWSAGVRTDTQYF
TRBV7-3,TRBJ2-2,.,.,15,TGTGCCAGCAGCTCCGGACAGATGAACACCGGGGAGCTGTTTTTT,CASSSGQMNTGELFF
TRBV20-1,TRBJ2-1,.,.,11,TGCAGTGCTAGTCGATACAATGAGCAGTTCTTC,CSASRYNEQFF
TRBV2,TRBJ2-1,TRBD2,.,13,TGTGCCAGCAGCATCTTAGGGAGGGGTGAGCAGTTCTTC,CASSILGRGEQFF
TRBV9,TRBJ2-3,.,.,16,TGTGCCAGCAGCGAGGGTAGTTTAGGTGTTACAGATACGCAGTATTTT,CASSEGSLGVTDTQYF
TRBV2,TRBJ1-5,.,.,15,TGTGCCAGCAGCCCCGACAGGATGAGCAATCAGCCCCAGCATTTT,CASSPDRMSNQPQHF
TRBV19,TRBJ1-6,.,.,17,TGTGCCAGTAGTATAGGTCGGCCGCCAAGTTCTAATTCACCCCTCCACTTT,CASSIGRPPSSNSPLHF
TRBV2,TRBJ1-5,TRBD1,.,15,TGTGCCAGCAGCTGGGACAGCCATAGCAATCAGCCCCAGCATTTT,CASSWDSHSNQPQHF
TRBV10-2,TRBJ2-2,TRBD1,.,15,TGCGCCAGCAGTGGACAGGGCGTAGGCACCGGGGAGCTGTTTTTT,CASSGQGVGTGELFF
TRBV28,TRBJ2-7,.,.,15,TGTGCCAGCAGTTTTGATGGGTCCACCTCCTACGAGCAGTACTTC,CASSFDGSTSYEQYF
TRBV7-2,TRBJ2-7,TRBD2,.,16,TGTGCCAGCAGCGACCCGGGACTAGCGGGCTCCTACGAGCAGTACTTC,CASSDPGLAGSYEQYF
TRBV6-5,TRBJ1-5,.,.,13,TGTGCCAGCAGCCGACAGTCTAATCAGCCCCAGCATTTT,CASSRQSNQPQHF
TRBV27,TRBJ1-1,TRBD1,.,13,TGTGCCAGCCGGACAGGGAGCCCCACTGAAGCTTTCTTT,CASRTGSPTEAFF
TRBV7-8,TRBJ1-3,.,.,15,TGTGCCAGCAGCACAGTGGGGGGCTCTGGAAACACCATATATTTT,CASSTVGGSGNTIYF